Judged by abundance, the clone carrying this T cell receptor (beta chain) is large (0.1 to 1%). Its antigen is currently unknown. Original methodology: A papillary thyroid cancer distant-metastasis classifier was built from CDR3 differences across clinicopathological groups. TCRdb re-called the PCR reads with MiXCR. TCRdb assigned the V and J calls; the authors' analysis was not used. The profile covers several thousand clones, with roughly 29% appearing a single time and 25% taken by the ten largest. The data are from a study of metastatic and nonmetastatic thyroid tumors. The overall study: Repertoires from malignant and benign thyroid patients were compared across blood and tumor or nodule tissue. Regarding the study as a whole: Reported TCR beta diversity, measured in blood and tumor, was significantly higher for malignant thyroid tumors than for benign nodules.

All patients were treatment-naive before thyroid surgery. The V end lost 0 bases, the J end lost 3 bases, and 0 bases lay between the germline ends. CDR3 length: 12 amino acids. The germline CDR1 and CDR2 sequences are SGDLS and YYNGEE. The origin of this receptor is a female donor with papillary thyroid cancer or a benign thyroid nodule (not recorded which). Some clones in this sample may be carry-over from other donors' samples. This rearrangement joins TRBV9 to TRBJ2-2; the D is unclear. Sequences were obtained from adjacent normal tissue. CDR3 residues: CASSVDTGELFF. CDR3 in DNA: TGTGCCAGCAGCGTAGACACCGGGGAGCTGTTTTTT.